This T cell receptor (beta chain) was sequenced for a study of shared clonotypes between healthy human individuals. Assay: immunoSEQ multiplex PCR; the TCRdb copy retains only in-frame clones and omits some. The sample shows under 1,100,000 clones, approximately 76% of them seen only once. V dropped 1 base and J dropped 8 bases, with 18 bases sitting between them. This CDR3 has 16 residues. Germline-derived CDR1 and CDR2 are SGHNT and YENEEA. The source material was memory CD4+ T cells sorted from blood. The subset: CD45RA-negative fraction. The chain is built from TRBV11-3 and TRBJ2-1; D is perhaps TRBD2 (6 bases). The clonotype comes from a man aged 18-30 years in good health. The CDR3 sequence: CASSLGGTSGYDEQFF. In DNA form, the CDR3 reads TGTGCCAGCAGCTTAGGAGGGACTTCAGGATACGATGAGCAGTTCTTC.